This T cell receptor (beta chain) was sequenced during a study of long-term antiretroviral therapy in people with HIV. From each donor, at least one pre-ART PBMC sample and at least two post-ART PBMC samples were obtained. This clone was seen just once. The antigen remains unidentified. The V gene's germline CDR1 is MDHEN and CDR2 SYDVKM. The CDR3 covers 15 residues. Losses at the gene ends were 6 bases for V and 4 bases for J; bases not matched to a gene: 12. Study-level points and caveats: HIV repertoire CDR3 lengths ranged less widely than those of controls. ART adherence, viral resistance and therapy changes were not recorded.

At the survey level, the v3.0 immunoSEQ assay was run. Sequencing targeted 40,000-50,000 T-cell genomes per sample. Measured with immunoSEQ multiplex PCR; TCRdb has only the in-frame clones, and not every one. This table holds about 22,000 clones, around four fifths found once. The source is a man younger than 35 with HIV. The material sequenced was unsorted PBMCs, taken roughly 4 years after starting antiretroviral therapy. The V call is TRBV28, the J call TRBJ2-7; TRBD2 matches 7 bases. The CDR3 protein is CASSPGGQEAYEQYF. CDR3 nucleotides: TGTGCCAGCAGCCCGGGAGGCCAGGAGGCATACGAGCAGTACTTC.